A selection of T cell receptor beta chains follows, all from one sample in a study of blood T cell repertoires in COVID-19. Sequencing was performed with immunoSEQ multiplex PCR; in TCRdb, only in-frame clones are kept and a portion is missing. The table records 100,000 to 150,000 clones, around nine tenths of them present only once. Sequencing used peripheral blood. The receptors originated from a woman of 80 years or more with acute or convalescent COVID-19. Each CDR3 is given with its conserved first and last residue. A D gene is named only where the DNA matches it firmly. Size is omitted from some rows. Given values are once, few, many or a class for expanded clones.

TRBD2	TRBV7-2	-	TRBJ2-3	TGTGCCAGCAGCTTTATAGCGGGGGGGATTTCAGATACGCAGTATTTT	CASSFIAGGISDTQYF
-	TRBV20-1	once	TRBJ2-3	TGCAGTGCTAGTTGGTGGCCAGGTGACACAGATACGCAGTATTTT	CSASWWPGDTDTQYF
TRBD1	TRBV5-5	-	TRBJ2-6	TGTGCCAGCAGCCCACAGGGGTTTGGGGCCAACGTCCTGACTTTC	CASSPQGFGANVLTF
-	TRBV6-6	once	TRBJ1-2	TGTGCCAGCAGCCCGGGGGGGGGAGCTTCCAACTATGGCTACACCTTC	CASSPGGGASNYGYTF
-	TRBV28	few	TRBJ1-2	TGTGCCAGCAGTACCGGGACATCAAACTATGGCTACACCTTC	CASSTGTSNYGYTF
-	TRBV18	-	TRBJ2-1	TGTGCCAGCTCACCACCTTCTAGCGATGAGCAGTTCTTC	CASSPPSSDEQFF
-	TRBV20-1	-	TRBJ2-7	TGCAGTGCCTATACACGGGGTCTGTACTTC	CSAYTRGLYF
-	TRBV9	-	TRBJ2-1	TGTGCCAGCAGCGTAGGAGGCGCTGCTTTCAATGAGCAGTTCTTC	CASSVGGAAFNEQFF
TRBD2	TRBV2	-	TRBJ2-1	TGTGCCAGCAGTGACGGGACTAGGGGGGGGAATGAGCAGTTCTTC	CASSDGTRGGNEQFF
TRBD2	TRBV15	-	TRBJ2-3	TGTGCCACCAGCAGAGATGGGGGGGGAGTAAGAACAGATACGCAGTATTTT	CATSRDGGGVRTDTQYF
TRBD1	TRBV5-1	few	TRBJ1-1	TGCGCCAGCAGCTTCGACAGGGGGAGTGAAGCTTTCTTT	CASSFDRGSEAFF
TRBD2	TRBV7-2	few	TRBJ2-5	TGTGCCAGCAGCTTAGCCGGGGGGGCCCAAGAGACCCAGTACTTC	CASSLAGGAQETQYF
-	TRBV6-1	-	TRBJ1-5	TGTGCCAGCAGTCGTCAGGTTAGCAATCAGCCCCAGCATTTT	CASSRQVSNQPQHF
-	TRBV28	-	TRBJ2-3	TGTGCCAGCACACTAAAAGGCCGCAGTAGCACAGATACGCAGTATTTT	CASTLKGRSSTDTQYF
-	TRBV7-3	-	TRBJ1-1	TGTGCCAGCAGCTCTGCGGTGAACACTGAAGCTTTCTTT	CASSSAVNTEAFF
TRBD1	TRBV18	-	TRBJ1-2	TGTGCCAGCTCAACTGACAGGGAATATGGCTACACCTTC	CASSTDREYGYTF
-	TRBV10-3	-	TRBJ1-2	TGTGCCATCAGTGAGTCTGCCAGGGAACTTGTTGGCTACACCTTC	CAISESARELVGYTF
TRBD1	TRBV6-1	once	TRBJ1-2	TGTGCCAGCAGTGAACTGGGACAGTTCAACTATGGCTACACCTTC	CASSELGQFNYGYTF
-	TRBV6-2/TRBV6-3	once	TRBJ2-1	TGTGCCAGCAGTAGAAAGGTAGCGTCGGAGCAGTTCTTC	CASSRKVASEQFF
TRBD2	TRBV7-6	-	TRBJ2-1	TGTGCCAGCAGTTCGACTAGCGGGGGGGGAAATGAGCAGTTCTTC	CASSSTSGGGNEQFF
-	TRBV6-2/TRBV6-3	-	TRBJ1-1	TGTGCCAGCAGTGACCAGGACAGCTTGAACACTGAAGCTTTCTTT	CASSDQDSLNTEAFF
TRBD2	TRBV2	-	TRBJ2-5	TGTGCCAGCAGTGGGGTAGCGGGAGAGACCCAGTACTTC	CASSGVAGETQYF
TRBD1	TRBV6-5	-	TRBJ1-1	TGTGCCAGCGCAACAGGGGGAAGAACTGAAGCTTTCTTT	CASATGGRTEAFF
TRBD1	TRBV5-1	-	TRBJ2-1	TGCGCCAGCAGCTTGGACAGGGGAATCTACAATGAGCAGTTCTTC	CASSLDRGIYNEQFF
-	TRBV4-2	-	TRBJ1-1	TGTGCCAGCAGCCAAGGAAGGGGGGGGAACACTGAAGCTTTCTTT	CASSQGRGGNTEAFF
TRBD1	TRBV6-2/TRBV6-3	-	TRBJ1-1	TGTGCCAGCAGTTACCCACCCGGACAGGTTTTTTTGGCCACTGAAGCTTTCTTT	CASSYPPGQVFLATEAFF
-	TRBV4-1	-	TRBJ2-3	TGCGCCAGCAGCCAGAGACAGGTCCCTGGTACAGATACGCAGTATTTT	CASSQRQVPGTDTQYF
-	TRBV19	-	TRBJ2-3	TGTGCCAGTAGTATTCAGGGCGGCACAGATACGCAGTATTTT	CASSIQGGTDTQYF
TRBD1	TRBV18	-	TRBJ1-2	TGTGCCAGCTCACCCTTCCTGGACAGGGTTGACTATGGCTACACCTTC	CASSPFLDRVDYGYTF
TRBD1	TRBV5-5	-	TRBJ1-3	TGTGCCAGCAGCGGACAGGCCTCTGGAAACACCATATATTTT	CASSGQASGNTIYF
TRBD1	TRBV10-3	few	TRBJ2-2	TGTGCCATCAGACCGGGACAGCCCACCGGGGAGCTGTTTTTT	CAIRPGQPTGELFF
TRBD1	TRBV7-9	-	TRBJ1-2	TGTGCCAGCAGCGCACAGACAGGGGTCTATGGCTACACCTTC	CASSAQTGVYGYTF
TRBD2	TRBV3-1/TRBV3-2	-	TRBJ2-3	TGTGCCAGCAGCCAAGTGGCGGGAGGGGGGAGTGATACGCAGTATTTT	CASSQVAGGGSDTQYF